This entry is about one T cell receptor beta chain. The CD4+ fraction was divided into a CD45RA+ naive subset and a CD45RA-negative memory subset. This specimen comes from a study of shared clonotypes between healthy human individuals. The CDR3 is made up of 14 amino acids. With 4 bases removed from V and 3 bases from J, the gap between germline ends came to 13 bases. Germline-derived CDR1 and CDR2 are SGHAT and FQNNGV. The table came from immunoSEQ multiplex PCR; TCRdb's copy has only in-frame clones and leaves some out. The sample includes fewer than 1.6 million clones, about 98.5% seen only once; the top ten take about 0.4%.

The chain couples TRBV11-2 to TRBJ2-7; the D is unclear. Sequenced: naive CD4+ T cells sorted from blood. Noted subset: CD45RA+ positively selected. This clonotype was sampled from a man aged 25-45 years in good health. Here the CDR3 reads CASSSIRQYYEQYF. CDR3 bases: TGTGCCAGCAGCTCCATCCGGCAGTACTACGAGCAGTACTTC. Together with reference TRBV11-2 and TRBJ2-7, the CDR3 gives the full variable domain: EAGVAQSPRYKIIEKRQSVAFWCNPISGHATLYWYQQILGQGPKLLIQFQNNGVVDDSQLPKDRFSAERLKGVDSTLKIQPAKLEDSAVYLCASSSIRQYYEQYFGPGTRLTVT.